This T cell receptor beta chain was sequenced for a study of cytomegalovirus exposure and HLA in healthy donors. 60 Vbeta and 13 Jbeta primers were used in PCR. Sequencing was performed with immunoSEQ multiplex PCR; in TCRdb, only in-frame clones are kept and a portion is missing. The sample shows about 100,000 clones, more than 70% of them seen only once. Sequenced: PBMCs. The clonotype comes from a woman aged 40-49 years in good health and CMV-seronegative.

For the CDR3, the DNA is TGTGCCAGTAGTATAGCTGCGGGGGGTACAGATACGCAGTATTTT. This translates into CASSIAAGGTDTQYF. The chain employs TRBV19 and TRBJ2-3; 8 bases align to TRBD2. The CDR3 has 15 amino acids. Germline CDR1 is LNHDA and CDR2 is SQIVND (reference sequence). Losses at the gene ends were 1 base for V and 3 bases for J; bases not matched to a gene: 3.